The T cell receptor beta chain under discussion was sequenced for a study of T-cell memory formation after mild COVID-19. Whole-study findings and limits: Most CD4+ clones that shrank were in CM and EM, while CD8+ ones turned up in EMRA. Balance between CD4 and CD8 was seen in clones contracting day 15 to 85, and a CD4+ lean was seen in later expanders.

The CDR3 consists of 14 residues. Germline V gene data show CDR1 as SGHVS and CDR2 as FQNEAQ. V dropped 4 bases and J dropped 8; count of bases not matched to a gene: 9. One entry per CDR3 protein, called by TCRdb with MiXCR from the 5' RACE reads. Here the sample spans roughly 400,000 distinct CDR3 sequences, over 15% being singletons. This clonotype was recorded many times. What it binds is not known. This chain joins TRBV7-8 and TRBJ1-2; 8 positions agree with TRBD1. The receptor comes from a man aged 18-30 years who had mild COVID-19 (a few samples of this study predate the infection). Cell type and time point are not known. The sample consisted of PBMCs or a T cell subset sorted from them (not recorded which). In DNA, the CDR3 is TGTGCCAGCAGCTCCGGACAGGGAGTGGACGGCTACACCTTC. Translation: CASSSGQGVDGYTF.